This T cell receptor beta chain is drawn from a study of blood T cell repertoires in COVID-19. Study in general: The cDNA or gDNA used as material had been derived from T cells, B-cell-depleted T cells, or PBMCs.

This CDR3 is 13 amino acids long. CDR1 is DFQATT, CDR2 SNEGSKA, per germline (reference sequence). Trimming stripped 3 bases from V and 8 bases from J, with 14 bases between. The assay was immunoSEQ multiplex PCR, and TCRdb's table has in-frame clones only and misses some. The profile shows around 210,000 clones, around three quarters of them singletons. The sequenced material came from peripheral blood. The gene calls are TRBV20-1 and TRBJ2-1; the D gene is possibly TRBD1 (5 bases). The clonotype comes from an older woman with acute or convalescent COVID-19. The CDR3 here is CSASRGAIDEQFF. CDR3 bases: TGCAGTGCTAGTAGGGGCGCGATAGATGAGCAGTTCTTC.